A selection of T cell receptor beta chains follows, all from one sample in a study of T cell repertoires in cytomegalovirus infection. No antigen has been assigned to these receptors. One entry per CDR3 protein, called by TCRdb with MiXCR from the reads. The sample has about 900,000 distinct CDR3 sequences, roughly a third seen once. The specimen was cultured CD8+ T cells from PBMCs, collected from culture after CMV antigen stimulation. These receptors all stem from a human donor in good health (CMV status not recorded). Some clones in this sample may be carry-over from other donors' samples. Both conserved end residues are part of each CDR3. A D gene is named only where the DNA matches it firmly. The size of a clone is reported for some rows only, either as once, few or many, or as a class for expanded clones.

. TRBD1 TRBJ1-1 TRBV7-9 CASSRDRTGNTEAFF TGTGCCAGCAGCCGGGACAGGACGGGAAACACTGAAGCTTTCTTT
many . TRBJ1-2 TRBV7-9 CASSLGQSYGYTF TGTGCCAGCAGCTTAGGGCAGAGCTATGGCTACACCTTC
. TRBD2 TRBJ2-2 TRBV12-5 CASILSGTSELATGELFF TGTGCTAGTATTCTTTCCGGGACTAGCGAGTTGGCCACCGGGGAGCTGTTTTTT
few . TRBJ2-5 TRBV7-9 CASSLPGAAPETQYF TGTGCCAGCAGCTTACCCGGGGCCGCCCCAGAGACCCAGTACTTC
. . TRBJ2-1 TRBV29-1 CSVPALGDNEQFF TGCAGCGTACCAGCGCTCGGGGACAATGAGCAGTTCTTC
. . TRBJ1-5 TRBV4-3 CASSQDKGDNQPQHF TGCGCCAGCAGCCAAGATAAGGGGGACAATCAGCCCCAGCATTTT
many TRBD2 TRBJ2-3 TRBV7-9 CASSSLLAGPDTQYF TGTGCCAGCAGCTCCCTTCTAGCGGGCCCAGATACGCAGTATTTT
. . TRBJ2-7 TRBV12-3/TRBV12-4 CANSRADRTYEQYF TGTGCCAACAGTAGAGCCGACAGGACCTACGAGCAGTACTTC
few . TRBJ1-2 TRBV6-2/TRBV6-3 CASSSQASGVGDYGYTF TGTGCCAGCAGTTCCCAGGCTTCGGGGGTTGGAGACTATGGCTACACCTTC
. TRBD2 TRBJ2-1 TRBV6-4 CASSELLAGESSYNEQFF TGTGCCAGCAGCGAACTTTTAGCGGGCGAGAGCTCCTACAATGAGCAGTTCTTC
few . TRBJ1-3 TRBV6-8 CASSYRENGNTIYF TGTGCCAGCAGTTACCGGGAGAATGGAAACACCATATATTTT
. . TRBJ2-6 TRBV27 CASLGRIHSGANVLTF TGTGCCAGCTTAGGCAGAATACACTCTGGGGCCAACGTCCTGACTTTC